This TCR beta chain was sequenced during a study of blood T cell repertoires in COVID-19. Study-wide context: Sample material is recorded as cDNA or gDNA derived from T cells, B-cell-depleted T cells, or PBMCs.

CDR3 length: 12 residues. Looked up from germline, CDR1 is SEHNR and CDR2 is FQNEAQ (reference sequence). Trimming took 0 bases from V and 4 from J, leaving 4 bases between them. Authors' processing steps: Nucleated cell counts were estimated from reference gene primer amplification. Assay used: immunoSEQ multiplex PCR; TCRdb lists only in-frame clones, some missing. That table supplies the V and J calls and clone size; D and trimming were determined from the DNA. Altogether 140,000 to 150,000 clones are present, 88% being singletons, with the ten largest covering about 2%. The chain links TRBV7-9 to TRBJ2-7; D unclear. Sequencing was performed on peripheral blood. The receptor was isolated from a human donor in a cohort sampled during active COVID-19. CDR3 loop: CASSLAQYEQYF. CDR3 coding DNA: TGTGCCAGCAGCTTAGCACAGTACGAGCAGTACTTC.